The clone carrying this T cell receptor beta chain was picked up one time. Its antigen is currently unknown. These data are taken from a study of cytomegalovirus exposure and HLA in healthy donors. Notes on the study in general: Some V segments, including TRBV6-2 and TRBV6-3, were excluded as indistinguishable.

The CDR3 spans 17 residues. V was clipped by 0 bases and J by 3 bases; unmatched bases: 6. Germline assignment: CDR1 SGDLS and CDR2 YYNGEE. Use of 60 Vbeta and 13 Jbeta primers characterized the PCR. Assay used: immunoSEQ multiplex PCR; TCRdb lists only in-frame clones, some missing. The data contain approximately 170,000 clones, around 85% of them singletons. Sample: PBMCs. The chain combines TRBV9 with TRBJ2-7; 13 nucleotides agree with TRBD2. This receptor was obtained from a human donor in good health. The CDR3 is CASSVGGLAGPSYEQYF. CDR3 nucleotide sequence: TGTGCCAGCAGCGTAGGGGGACTAGCGGGACCTAGCTACGAGCAGTACTTC.